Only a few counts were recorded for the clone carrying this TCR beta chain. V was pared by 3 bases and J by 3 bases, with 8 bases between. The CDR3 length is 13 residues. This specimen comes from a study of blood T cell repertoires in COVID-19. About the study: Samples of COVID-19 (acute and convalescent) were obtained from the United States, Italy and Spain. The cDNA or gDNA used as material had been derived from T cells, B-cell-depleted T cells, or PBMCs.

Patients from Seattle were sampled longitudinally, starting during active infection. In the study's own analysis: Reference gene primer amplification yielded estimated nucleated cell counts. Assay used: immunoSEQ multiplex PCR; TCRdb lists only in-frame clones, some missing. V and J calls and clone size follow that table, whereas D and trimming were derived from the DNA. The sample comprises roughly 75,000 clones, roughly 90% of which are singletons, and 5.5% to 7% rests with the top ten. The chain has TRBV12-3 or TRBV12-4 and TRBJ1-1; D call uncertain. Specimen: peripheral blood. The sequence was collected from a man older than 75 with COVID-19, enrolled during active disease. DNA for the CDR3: TGTGCCAGCAGTTTCCATTTAGACACTGAAGCTTTCTTT. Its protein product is CASSFHLDTEAFF.